Each of the 22 T cell receptor beta chains below was sequenced from the same sample in a study of T-cell reconstitution after alpha-beta-depleted transplantation in children. The library targeted TCRbeta and was prepared with unique molecular identifiers. TCRdb re-called the PCR reads with MiXCR, one entry per CDR3 protein. The sample lists roughly 400,000 distinct CDR3 sequences, over 40% occurring once. The sequences come from PBMCs, collected before TCRalphabeta/CD19-depleted stem cell transplant. The receptors were sampled from a girl aged 2-10 years with aplastic anemia, due to receive a stem cell transplant.

V and J are TRBV19 and TRBJ2-3; D is unresolved. The V gene lost 4 bases and the J gene lost 0 bases, with 5 bases spanning the gap. Germline CDR1 and CDR2: LNHDA and SQIVND (reference sequence). This CDR3 spans 13 amino acids. The CDR3 sequence: CASSTLSTDTQYF. The CDR3 DNA sequence: TGTGCCAGTAGTACCCTCAGCACAGATACGCAGTATTTT.

This clonotype was found a few times. The J gene is TRBJ2-3, the V gene TRBV27; the match to TRBD2 covers 12 bases. V was pared by 6 bases and J by 5 bases, with 3 bases of the junction left unmatched. This CDR3 is 14 amino acids long. CDR1 and CDR2 from the germline V gene are MNHEY and SMNVEV (reference sequence). The CDR3 DNA is TGTGCCAGCAGCTCGGGACTAGCGGGAGATACGCAGTATTTT. It is translated as CASSSGLAGDTQYF.

The rearrangement links TRBV10-3 to TRBJ2-7; tentatively, D is TRBD1 (5 bases). This CDR3 region has 14 residues. Trimming left V 0 bases short and J 4 bases short, with 10 bases between. Looked up from germline, CDR1 is ENHRY and CDR2 is SYGVKD. The CDR3 DNA reads TGTGCCATCAGTGAGTCGGTGGGGCTATACGAGCAGTACTTC. Its translation: CAISESVGLYEQYF.

This clonotype was seen a handful of times. The chain recombines TRBV25-1 with TRBJ2-2; D call uncertain. This CDR3 has 20 amino acids. The V gene's germline CDR1 is MGHDK and CDR2 SYGVNS. V lost 2 bases to trimming and J lost 1 base, with 23 bases between them. The CDR3 spells CASSENTGKTPGKNTGELFF. The CDR3 region has the DNA TGTGCCAGCAGTGAAAACACTGGGAAGACCCCTGGCAAGAACACCGGGGAGCTGTTTTTT.

The chain combines TRBV20-1 with TRBJ2-3; TRBD2 matches at 8 bases. V shed 6 bases, J shed 1 base, and the junction held 12 bases outside the gene matches. The germline gives CDR1 DFQATT, CDR2 SNEGSKA (reference sequence). The CDR3 spans 16 residues. The CDR3, as DNA: TGCAGTGCGTCCGCCTTTAGTAGCGGGGGCACAGATACGCAGTATTTT. Encoded protein: CSASAFSSGGTDTQYF.

V usage is TRBV20-1 and J usage is TRBJ1-1; TRBD1 matches at 8 bases. Trimming removed 6 bases from V and 10 bases from J; junction bases left unmatched: 16. Germline CDR1 DFQATT, CDR2 SNEGSKA (reference sequence). CDR3 length: 14 amino acids. CDR3 nucleotides: TGCAGTGCGGCTACGAGAACAGGGGGAAGGTTAGCTTTCTTT. It translates to CSAATRTGGRLAFF.

V usage is TRBV2 and J usage is TRBJ2-7; D unresolved. Germline lookup yields CDR1 SNHLY and CDR2 FYNNEI. V gave up 1 base and J gave up 1 base, with 8 bases separating them. The CDR3 is made up of 14 amino acids. The CDR3: CASSEGPASYEQYF. In DNA form, the CDR3 reads TGTGCCAGCAGTGAAGGGCCCGCTTCCTACGAGCAGTACTTC.

V is TRBV6-6 and J is TRBJ2-5; D unresolved. V was trimmed by 5 bases and J by 5 bases, leaving 9 bases between them. Germline V gene data show CDR1 as MNHNY and CDR2 as SVGAGI (reference sequence). This CDR3 has 12 amino acids. The CDR3, as DNA: TGTGCCAGCAGTCCCCGCCCGGAGACCCAGTACTTC. Translated: CASSPRPETQYF.

The chain joins TRBV10-3 to TRBJ2-1, with 7 bases lining up with TRBD1. The CDR3 is 15 amino acids. The ends lost 0 bases at V and 9 bases at J; junction bases unmatched: 8. Germline V lookup: CDR1 ENHRY, CDR2 SYGVKD. CDR3 bases: TGTGCCATCAGTGAGTCCCCAGGGGGTGGAAGTGAGCAGTTCTTC. Protein sequence: CAISESPGGGSEQFF.

DNA of the CDR3: TGTGCCAGCAGCTTAACCAACAGCGCCCCCGGGGAGCTGTTTTTT. It codes for CASSLTNSAPGELFF. The J gene is TRBJ2-2, the V gene TRBV11-2, with D hard to call. V gave up 2 bases and J gave up 6 bases, with 13 bases separating them. Per the germline V gene, CDR1 is SGHAT and CDR2 is FQNNGV. The CDR3 is 15 residues long.

This clonotype was detected many times. The chain is built from TRBV7-2 and TRBJ1-6, with D perhaps matching TRBD1 (5 bases). CDR3 length: 14 residues. V lost 5 bases, J lost 7 bases, and 12 bases lay in between. Germline V CDR1 and CDR2: SGHTA, FQGNSA. The DNA of the CDR3 is TGTGCCAGCAGCCCTGGGGGAGAGAATTCACCCCTCCACTTT. Protein product: CASSPGGENSPLHF.

The chain has TRBV12-3 or TRBV12-4 and TRBJ1-4, with D maybe TRBD1 (5 bases). V was shortened by 3 bases and J by 8 bases, with 16 bases between the two germline ends. The length of the CDR3 is 15 residues. The CDR3, as DNA: TGTGCCAGCAGTTTCAGGGATAAAGCTTCGGAAAAACTGTTTTTT. As protein: CASSFRDKASEKLFF.

This clonotype was seen a handful of times. The chain carries TRBV29-1 and TRBJ2-1; 8 bases fit TRBD1. Germline V gene lookup returns CDR1 SQVTM and CDR2 ANQGSEA. The CDR3 is 16 residues long. Trimming at V came to 4 bases and at J to 0 bases, leaving 8 bases not matched to a gene. The CDR3 protein is CSVGRGPLSSYNEQFF. CDR3 nucleotides: TGCAGCGTTGGCAGGGGGCCCCTTAGCTCCTACAATGAGCAGTTCTTC.

This clonotype was counted at least ten times. The chain links TRBV29-1 to TRBJ2-5; D gene unclear. Germline CDR1 reads SQVTM; CDR2 reads ANQGSEA. This CDR3 contains 13 residues. V was trimmed by 4 bases and J by 1 base, leaving 10 bases between them. CDR3 nucleotides: TGCAGCGTTGGGTCCTGGGGCCAAGAGACCCAGTACTTC. It yields the protein CSVGSWGQETQYF.

The rearrangement uses TRBV6-2 or TRBV6-3 and TRBJ2-5, with D unclear. Germline V gene lookup returns CDR1 MNHEY and CDR2 SVGEGT. The CDR3 extends over 17 amino acids. With 6 bases removed from V and 0 bases from J, the gap between germline ends came to 20 bases. CDR3 protein: CASRASWDSWYQETQYF. The CDR3 nucleotides are TGTGCCAGCAGGGCCAGTTGGGATTCGTGGTACCAAGAGACCCAGTACTTC.

The chain carries TRBV6-1 and TRBJ2-5; 11 bases line up with TRBD2. The V and J ends lost 5 bases and 1 base, in that order; junction bases with no gene match: 6. Per germline, CDR1 MNHNS and CDR2 SASEGT. The CDR3 runs 16 residues. CDR3 sequence reads: CASSPRTSGFQETQYF. For the CDR3, the DNA is TGTGCCAGCAGTCCTAGGACTAGCGGGTTCCAAGAGACCCAGTACTTC.

This clonotype turned up a few times. The chain employs TRBV7-2 and TRBJ2-4; the D is unclear. Trimming left V 5 bases short and J 6 bases short, with 11 bases between. Germline V lookup: CDR1 SGHTA, CDR2 FQGNSA. The length of the CDR3 is 13 residues. In DNA, the CDR3 is TGTGCCAGCAGCCTCCCCGCGCGAAACATTCAGTACTTC. Its protein product is CASSLPARNIQYF. The full variable domain, its missing parts supplied by reference TRBV7-2 and TRBJ2-4, is GAGVSQSPSNKVTEKGKDVELRCDPISGHTALYWYRQSLGQGLEFLIYFQGNSAPDKSGLPSDRFSAERTGGSVSTLTIQRTQQEDSAVYLCASSLPARNIQYFGAGTRLSVL.

This clonotype has at least ten counts. The V call is TRBV14, the J call TRBJ2-3; D remains ambiguous. Per germline, CDR1 SGHDN and CDR2 FVKESK. V shed 2 bases and J shed 0 bases, with 6 bases lying between them. The CDR3 totals 14 residues. CDR3 residues: CASSQSRSTDTQYF. DNA of the CDR3: TGTGCCAGCAGCCAAAGTCGAAGCACAGATACGCAGTATTTT.

The CDR3 DNA reads as TGTGCCAGCAGCTTACCCCTAGGTCATGAGCAGTTCTTC. Protein product: CASSLPLGHEQFF. The gene calls are TRBV7-9 and TRBJ2-1; D unresolved. V lost 2 bases to trimming and J lost 8 bases, with 10 bases between them. The CDR3 runs 13 residues. Per germline, CDR1 SEHNR and CDR2 FQNEAQ (reference sequence).

This chain uses TRBV6-5 with TRBJ1-2, with TRBD1 as a possible D gene (5 bases). Germline CDR1 is MNHEY and CDR2 is SVGAGI. Trimming stripped 1 base from V and 4 bases from J, with 10 bases between. The CDR3 runs to 14 residues. The CDR3 loop is CASSYLAGSYGYTF. CDR3 bases: TGTGCCAGCAGTTACTTGGCAGGGAGCTATGGCTACACCTTC.

This clonotype appeared many times. The chain joins TRBV12-3 or TRBV12-4 to TRBJ2-5; 7 nucleotides align to TRBD2. Trimming cost V 6 bases and J 4 bases; bases outside gene matches: 8. The CDR3 runs 14 residues. CDR3 residues: CASRYTGGPETQYF. CDR3 DNA sequence: TGTGCCAGCAGGTACACGGGAGGTCCAGAGACCCAGTACTTC.

The rearrangement joins TRBV14 to TRBJ2-7, with D uncertain. The germline V gene has CDR1 SGHDN and CDR2 FVKESK. The ends were cut back, 0 bases at V and 9 bases at J, with 9 bases in the middle. The length of the CDR3 is 12 residues. In DNA, the CDR3 is TGTGCCAGCAGCCAAGACTACAACCCGCAGTACTTC. Translating gives CASSQDYNPQYF.